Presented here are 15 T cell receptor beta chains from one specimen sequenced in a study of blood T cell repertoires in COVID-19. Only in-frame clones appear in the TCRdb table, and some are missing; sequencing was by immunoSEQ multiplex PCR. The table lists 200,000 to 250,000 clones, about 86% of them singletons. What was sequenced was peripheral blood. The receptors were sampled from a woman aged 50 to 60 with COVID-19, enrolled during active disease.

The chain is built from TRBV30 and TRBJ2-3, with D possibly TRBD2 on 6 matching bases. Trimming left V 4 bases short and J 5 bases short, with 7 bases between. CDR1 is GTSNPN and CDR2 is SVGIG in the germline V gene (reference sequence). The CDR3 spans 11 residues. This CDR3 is CAWISGDTQYF. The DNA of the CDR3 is TGTGCCTGGATTAGCGGAGATACGCAGTATTTT.

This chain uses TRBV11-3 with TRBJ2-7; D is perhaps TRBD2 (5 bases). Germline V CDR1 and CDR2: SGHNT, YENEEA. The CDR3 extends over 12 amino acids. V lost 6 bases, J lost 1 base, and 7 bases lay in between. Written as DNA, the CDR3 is TGTGCCAGCAGGAGAGGGTCCTACGAGCAGTACTTC. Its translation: CASRRGSYEQYF.

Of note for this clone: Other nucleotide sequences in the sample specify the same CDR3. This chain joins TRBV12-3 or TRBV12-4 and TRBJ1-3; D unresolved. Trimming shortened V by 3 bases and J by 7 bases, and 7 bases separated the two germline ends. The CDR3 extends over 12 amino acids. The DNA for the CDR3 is TGTGCCAGCAGTTTGTACGGTAACACCATATATTTT. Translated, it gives CASSLYGNTIYF.

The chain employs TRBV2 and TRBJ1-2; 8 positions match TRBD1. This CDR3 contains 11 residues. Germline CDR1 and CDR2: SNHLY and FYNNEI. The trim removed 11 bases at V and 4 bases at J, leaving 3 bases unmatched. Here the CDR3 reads CAVQGGYGYTF. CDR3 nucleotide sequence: TGTGCCGTACAGGGGGGCTATGGCTACACCTTC.

CDR3 sequence reads: CSASRASGGGETQYF. CDR3 DNA sequence: TGCAGTGCTAGTAGGGCTAGCGGGGGGGGAGAGACCCAGTACTTC. This chain joins TRBV20-1 and TRBJ2-5; TRBD2 matches at 12 bases. V trimming: 3 bases; J trimming: 4 bases; junction bases outside the gene matches: 6. The CDR3 is made up of 15 amino acids. Germline loops: CDR1 DFQATT, CDR2 SNEGSKA (reference sequence).

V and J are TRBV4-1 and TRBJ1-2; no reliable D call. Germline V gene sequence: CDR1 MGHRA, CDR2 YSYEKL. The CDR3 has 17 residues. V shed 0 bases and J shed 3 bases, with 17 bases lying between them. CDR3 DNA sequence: TGCGCCAGCAGCCAAGATAACCCCTATCTTAGAGACTATGGCTACACCTTC. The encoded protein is CASSQDNPYLRDYGYTF.

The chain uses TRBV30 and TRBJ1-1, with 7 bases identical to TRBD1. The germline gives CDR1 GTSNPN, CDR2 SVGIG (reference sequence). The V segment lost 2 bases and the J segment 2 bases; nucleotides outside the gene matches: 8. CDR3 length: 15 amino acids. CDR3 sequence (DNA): TGTGCCTGGAGTTTAGAACAGGGGAGCAACACTGAAGCTTTCTTT. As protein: CAWSLEQGSNTEAFF.

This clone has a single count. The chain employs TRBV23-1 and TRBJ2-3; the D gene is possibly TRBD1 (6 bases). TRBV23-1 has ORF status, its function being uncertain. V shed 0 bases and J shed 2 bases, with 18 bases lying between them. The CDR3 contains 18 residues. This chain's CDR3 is CASSQSWSGEGVTDTQYF. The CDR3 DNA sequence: TGCGCCAGCAGTCAATCTTGGTCAGGGGAAGGAGTCACAGATACGCAGTATTTT.

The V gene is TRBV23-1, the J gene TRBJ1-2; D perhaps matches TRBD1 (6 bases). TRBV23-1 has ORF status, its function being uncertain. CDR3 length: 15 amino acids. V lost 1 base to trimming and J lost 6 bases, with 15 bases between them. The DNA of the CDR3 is TGCGCCAGCAGTCAATACCTCTCAGGGGTGCATGGCTACACCTTC. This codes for CASSQYLSGVHGYTF.

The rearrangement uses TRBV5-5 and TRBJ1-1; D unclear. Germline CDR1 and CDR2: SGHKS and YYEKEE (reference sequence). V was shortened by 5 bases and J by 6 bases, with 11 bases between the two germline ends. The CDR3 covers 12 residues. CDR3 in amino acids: CASSRTTPEAFF. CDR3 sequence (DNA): TGTGCCAGCAGTCGAACCACTCCTGAAGCTTTCTTT.

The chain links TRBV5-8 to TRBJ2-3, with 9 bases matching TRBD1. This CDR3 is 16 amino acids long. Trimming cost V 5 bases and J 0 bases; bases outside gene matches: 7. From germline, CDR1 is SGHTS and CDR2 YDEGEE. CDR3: CASSFTGGWSTDTQYF. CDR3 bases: TGTGCCAGCAGTTTTACAGGGGGCTGGAGCACAGATACGCAGTATTTT.

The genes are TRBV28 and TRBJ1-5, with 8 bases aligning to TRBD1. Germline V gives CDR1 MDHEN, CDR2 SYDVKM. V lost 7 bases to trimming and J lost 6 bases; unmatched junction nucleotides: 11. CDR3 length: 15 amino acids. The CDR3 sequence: CASTTGGRVFQPQHF. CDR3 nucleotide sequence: TGTGCCAGCACCACAGGGGGGAGGGTTTTTCAGCCCCAGCATTTT.

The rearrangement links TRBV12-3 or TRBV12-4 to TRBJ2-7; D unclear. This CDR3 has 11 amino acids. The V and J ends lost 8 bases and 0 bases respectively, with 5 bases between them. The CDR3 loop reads CASPISYEQYF. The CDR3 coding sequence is TGTGCCAGCCCAATCTCCTACGAGCAGTACTTC.

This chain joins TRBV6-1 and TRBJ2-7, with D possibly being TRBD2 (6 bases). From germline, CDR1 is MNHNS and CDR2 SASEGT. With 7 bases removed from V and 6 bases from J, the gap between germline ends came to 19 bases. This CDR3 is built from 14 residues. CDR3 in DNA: TGTGCCAGCACTAACCCGGGGGACCTCGGCGAGCAGTACTTC. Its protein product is CASTNPGDLGEQYF.

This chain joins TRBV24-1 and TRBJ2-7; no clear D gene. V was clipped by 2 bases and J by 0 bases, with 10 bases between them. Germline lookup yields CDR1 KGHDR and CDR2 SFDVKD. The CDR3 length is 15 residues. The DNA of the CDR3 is TGTGCCACCAGTGATTCCGGGTCCCACTCCTACGAGCAGTACTTC. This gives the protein CATSDSGSHSYEQYF.